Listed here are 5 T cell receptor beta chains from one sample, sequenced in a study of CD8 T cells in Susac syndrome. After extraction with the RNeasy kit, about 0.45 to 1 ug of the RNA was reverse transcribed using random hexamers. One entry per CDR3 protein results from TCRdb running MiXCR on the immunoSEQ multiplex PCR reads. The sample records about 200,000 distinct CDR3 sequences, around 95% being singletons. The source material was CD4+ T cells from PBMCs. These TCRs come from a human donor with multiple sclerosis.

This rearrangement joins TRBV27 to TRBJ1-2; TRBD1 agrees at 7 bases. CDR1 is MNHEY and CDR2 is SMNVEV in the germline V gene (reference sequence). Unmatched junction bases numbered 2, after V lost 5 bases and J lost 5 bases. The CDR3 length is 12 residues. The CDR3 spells CASSPRGYGYTF. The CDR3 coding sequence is TGTGCCAGCAGTCCCAGGGGGTATGGCTACACCTTC.

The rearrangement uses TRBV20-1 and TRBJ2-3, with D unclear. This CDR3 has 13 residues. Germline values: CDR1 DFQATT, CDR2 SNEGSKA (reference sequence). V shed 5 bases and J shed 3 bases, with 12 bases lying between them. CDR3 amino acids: CSAAGLKTDTQYF. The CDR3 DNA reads TGCAGTGCTGCCGGCCTGAAGACAGATACGCAGTATTTT.

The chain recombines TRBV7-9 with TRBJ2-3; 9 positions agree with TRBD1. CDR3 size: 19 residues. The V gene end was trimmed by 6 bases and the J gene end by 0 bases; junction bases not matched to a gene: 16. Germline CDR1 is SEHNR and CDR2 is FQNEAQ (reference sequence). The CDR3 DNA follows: TGTGCCAGCAGTCCCGGGACAGGGAACCTCCGGAAGAGCACAGATACGCAGTATTTT. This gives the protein CASSPGTGNLRKSTDTQYF.

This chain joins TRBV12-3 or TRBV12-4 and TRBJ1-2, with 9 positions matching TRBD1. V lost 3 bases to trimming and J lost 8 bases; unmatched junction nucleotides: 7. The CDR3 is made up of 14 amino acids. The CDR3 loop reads CASSLDRGKSGYTF. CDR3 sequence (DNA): TGTGCCAGCAGTTTGGACAGGGGAAAAAGCGGCTACACCTTC.

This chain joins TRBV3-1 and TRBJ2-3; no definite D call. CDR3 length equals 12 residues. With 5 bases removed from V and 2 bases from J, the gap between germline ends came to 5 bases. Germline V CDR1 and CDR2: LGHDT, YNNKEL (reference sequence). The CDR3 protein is CASSADTDTQYF. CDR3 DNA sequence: TGTGCCAGCAGCGCCGACACAGATACGCAGTATTTT.